Listed below are T cell receptor beta chains from one sample, sequenced in a study of control samples from healthy donors and cancer patients. Profiling relied on immunoSEQ multiplex PCR, and the TCRdb table lists in-frame clones only, not all of them. Among 150,000 to 200,000 clones listed, 91% were seen once. Source material: blood. These receptors all stem from a woman aged 25 to 45 in good health. CDR3s include the opening cysteine and the closing phenylalanine or tryptophan. The D gene is left open where the match is weak. Clone size is shown for a subset of rows, as once, few, many or a class of expanded clone.

TRBV7-3	TRBJ1-5	NA	NA	CASSLTGNQPQHF	TGTGCCAGCAGCTTAACGGGGAATCAGCCCCAGCATTTT
TRBV11-2	TRBJ2-7	NA	NA	CASSLEIRNEQYF	TGTGCCAGCAGCTTAGAGATCAGAAACGAGCAGTACTTC
TRBV20-1	TRBJ1-2	NA	NA	CSASPGTYGYTF	TGCAGTGCTAGTCCAGGGACCTATGGCTACACCTTC
TRBV6-5	TRBJ2-5	NA	TRBD1	CASSYDRAQETQYF	TGTGCCAGCAGTTACGACAGGGCCCAAGAGACCCAGTACTTC
TRBV14	TRBJ1-4	once	NA	CASSQDGVYNEKLFF	TGTGCCAGCAGCCAAGATGGAGTTTATAATGAAAAACTGTTTTTT
TRBV28	TRBJ1-2	NA	TRBD1	CATPDRVGYGYTF	TGTGCCACCCCGGACAGGGTCGGTTATGGCTACACCTTC
TRBV19	TRBJ1-2	NA	NA	CASNYGYTF	TGTGCCAGTAACTATGGCTACACCTTC
TRBV6-5	TRBJ2-7	NA	NA	CASSYSKVGTYEQYF	TGTGCCAGCAGTTACTCGAAGGTAGGGACCTACGAGCAGTACTTC
TRBV30	TRBJ1-5	NA	TRBD1	CAWRPGGGNQPQHF	TGTGCCTGGAGGCCAGGGGGAGGCAATCAGCCCCAGCATTTT
TRBV10-1	TRBJ2-3	NA	NA	CASSDRIATDTQYF	TGCGCCAGCAGTGATCGGATAGCCACAGATACGCAGTATTTT
TRBV9	TRBJ2-1	NA	TRBD1	CASSDRQGAGNEQFF	TGTGCCAGCAGCGATCGACAGGGGGCTGGCAATGAGCAGTTCTTC
TRBV6-5	TRBJ2-2	NA	NA	CASSWDGVSNTGELFF	TGTGCCAGCAGTTGGGACGGGGTTTCGAACACCGGGGAGCTGTTTTTT
TRBV30	TRBJ1-5	NA	NA	CAWSVGNQPQHF	TGTGCCTGGAGTGTAGGGAATCAGCCCCAGCATTTT
TRBV19	TRBJ2-7	NA	NA	CASSINNAYEQYF	TGTGCCAGTAGTATAAACAACGCCTACGAGCAGTACTTC
TRBV4-3	TRBJ2-7	NA	TRBD2	CASSQGVSGSTDEQYF	TGCGCCAGCAGCCAAGGGGTGAGCGGGAGTACGGACGAGCAGTACTTC
TRBV18	TRBJ1-4	NA	TRBD1	CASSRQGSNEKLFF	TGTGCCAGCTCAAGACAGGGGTCTAATGAAAAACTGTTTTTT
TRBV6-5	TRBJ1-1	NA	TRBD1	CASRDRGGRTEAFF	TGTGCCAGCAGGGACAGGGGGGGCCGTACTGAAGCTTTCTTT
TRBV28	TRBJ2-7	NA	TRBD2	CASSGGGREQYF	TGTGCCAGCAGCGGCGGGGGAAGGGAGCAGTACTTC
TRBV11-3	TRBJ1-6	NA	NA	CASSLRGGNSPLHF	TGTGCCAGCAGCTTACGGGGGGGCAATTCACCCCTCCACTTT
TRBV7-6	TRBJ1-3	NA	NA	CASSFTGSSGNTIYF	TGTGCCAGCAGCTTCACAGGGAGCTCTGGAAACACCATATATTTT
TRBV6-5	TRBJ1-1	NA	TRBD1	CASTLRDRGPTEAFF	TGTGCCAGCACCCTCAGGGACAGGGGGCCCACTGAAGCTTTCTTT
TRBV7-8	TRBJ1-5	once	NA	CASSLSGNNQPQHF	TGTGCCAGCAGCTTATCAGGGAACAATCAGCCCCAGCATTTT
TRBV9	TRBJ1-6	once	TRBD1	CASSGQGRDSPLHF	TGTGCCAGCAGCGGACAGGGTCGGGATTCACCCCTCCACTTT
TRBV28	TRBJ1-1	once	TRBD1	CASSSTGAVDEAFF	TGTGCCAGCAGTTCCACAGGGGCCGTAGATGAAGCTTTCTTT
TRBV6-4	TRBJ2-1	NA	TRBD1	CASSDSGQSYNEQFF	TGTGCCAGCAGTGACTCGGGACAGTCCTACAATGAGCAGTTCTTC
TRBV5-1	TRBJ1-1	NA	TRBD1	CASSSLQGIGEAFF	TGCGCCAGCAGCAGCCTACAGGGGATTGGGGAAGCTTTCTTT
TRBV29-1	TRBJ2-1	NA	NA	CSVEDRGYNEQFF	TGCAGCGTTGAAGACAGGGGCTACAATGAGCAGTTCTTC
TRBV28	TRBJ1-5	NA	NA	CASTTRVGNQPQHF	TGTGCCAGCACCACCAGGGTGGGAAATCAGCCCCAGCATTTT
TRBV7-6	TRBJ1-1	NA	NA	CASSLAGNTEAFF	TGTGCCAGCAGCTTAGCCGGGAACACTGAAGCTTTCTTT
TRBV9	TRBJ1-1	NA	NA	CASSVGGPNTEAFF	TGTGCCAGCAGCGTAGGGGGACCTAACACTGAAGCTTTCTTT
TRBV12-3/TRBV12-4	TRBJ2-7	NA	NA	CASSFPGSYEQYF	TGTGCCAGCAGTTTCCCAGGGTCCTACGAGCAGTACTTC
TRBV28	TRBJ1-3	few	NA	CASRVQGSGNTIYF	TGTGCCAGCAGGGTACAGGGCTCTGGAAACACCATATATTTT
TRBV7-7	TRBJ2-7	NA	NA	CASSLGPDYEQYF	TGTGCCAGCAGCTTAGGCCCGGACTACGAGCAGTACTTC